This is a list of T cell receptor beta chains from one sample in a study of cytomegalovirus exposure and HLA in healthy donors. The method was immunoSEQ multiplex PCR; TCRdb's version includes in-frame clones alone and lacks a portion of them. The data hold 120,000 or so clones, with around 80% observed a single time. Source material: PBMCs. These receptors came from a man aged 30 to 45 in good health and CMV-seropositive. Both conserved end residues are part of each CDR3. A D gene is named only where the DNA matches it firmly. Rows may omit the clone size; those that give it use once, few, many or a size class.

J gene	clone size	D gene	V gene	CDR3 length	CDR3 protein	CDR3 DNA
TRBJ1-2	NA	NA	TRBV6-1	15	CASSEGAGANYGYTF	TGTGCCAGCAGTGAAGGTGCGGGGGCAAACTATGGCTACACCTTC
TRBJ2-3	NA	TRBD2	TRBV10-3	18	CATASSGGSPLSTDTQYF	TGTGCCACTGCGTCTAGCGGGGGTAGTCCCCTAAGCACAGATACGCAGTATTTT
TRBJ2-2	NA	NA	TRBV11-2	15	CASSLASLNTGELFF	TGTGCCAGCAGCTTAGCGAGCCTGAACACCGGGGAGCTGTTTTTT
TRBJ2-3	NA	TRBD2	TRBV7-3	15	CASSFSGGAGDTQYF	TGTGCCAGCAGCTTTAGCGGGGGGGCCGGCGATACGCAGTATTTT
TRBJ2-3	NA	TRBD2	TRBV7-2	16	CASSVPGLAWSDTQYF	TGTGCCAGCAGCGTACCGGGACTAGCTTGGTCAGATACGCAGTATTTT
TRBJ2-1	once	NA	TRBV19	17	CASSIDHRGFRSNEQFF	TGTGCCAGTAGTATAGATCACCGGGGGTTCCGTTCCAATGAGCAGTTCTTC
TRBJ2-5	NA	TRBD2	TRBV5-6	15	CASSSTSGGARSQYF	TGTGCCAGCAGCTCGACTAGCGGGGGGGCGCGGTCCCAGTACTTC
TRBJ2-1	once	TRBD2	TRBV30	15	CAWTPPSGGANEQFF	TGTGCCTGGACCCCACCTAGCGGAGGGGCCAATGAGCAGTTCTTC
TRBJ1-1	few	NA	TRBV2	10	CASSATVAFF	TGTGCCAGCAGTGCGACAGTAGCTTTCTTT
TRBJ2-3	NA	NA	TRBV4-1	15	CASSLRQVSTDTQYF	TGCGCCAGCAGCCTTAGACAGGTTAGCACAGATACGCAGTATTTT
TRBJ2-1	NA	TRBD1	TRBV5-4	14	CASSRQGAGNEQFF	TGTGCCAGCAGCCGTCAGGGGGCAGGCAATGAGCAGTTCTTC
TRBJ2-7	NA	TRBD1	TRBV7-6	15	CASSLGQGAQHEQYF	TGTGCCAGCAGCTTGGGACAGGGGGCGCAGCACGAGCAGTACTTC
TRBJ1-2	NA	TRBD1	TRBV6-1	14	CASSPRQGTYGYTF	TGTGCCAGCAGTCCCAGACAGGGGACCTATGGCTACACCTTC
TRBJ2-1	NA	NA	TRBV27	15	CASSPRDGAYNEQFF	TGTGCCAGCAGCCCCCGGGATGGAGCCTACAATGAGCAGTTCTTC
TRBJ1-3	NA	TRBD1	TRBV7-2	15	CASSLWDREGNTIYF	TGTGCCAGCAGCTTATGGGACAGAGAGGGAAACACCATATATTTT
TRBJ2-3	NA	NA	TRBV18	15	CASSPLAVSTDTQYF	TGTGCCAGCTCACCACTAGCGGTGAGCACAGATACGCAGTATTTT
TRBJ1-1	NA	NA	TRBV9	14	CASSERQLNTEAFF	TGTGCCAGCAGCGAGCGACAGTTGAACACTGAAGCTTTCTTT
TRBJ1-4	NA	TRBD1	TRBV5-5	15	CASRDHRGVEEKLFF	TGTGCCAGCAGAGACCACAGGGGAGTTGAAGAAAAACTGTTTTTT
TRBJ1-2	NA	NA	TRBV6-1	14	CASSDVPGDYGYTF	TGTGCCAGCAGTGACGTTCCAGGGGACTATGGCTACACCTTC
TRBJ2-5	few	TRBD2	TRBV5-4	16	CASSLFGGAREETQYF	TGTGCCAGCAGCTTGTTCGGGGGGGCCAGAGAAGAGACCCAGTACTTC
TRBJ1-2	NA	TRBD1	TRBV4-1	17	CASSQDKGLDRESGYTF	TGCGCCAGCAGCCAAGATAAGGGTCTCGACAGGGAAAGTGGCTACACCTTC
TRBJ2-5	NA	TRBD2	TRBV2	15	CASSQSGGTRETQYF	TGTGCCAGCAGTCAAAGCGGGGGGACGCGAGAGACCCAGTACTTC
TRBJ2-3	NA	TRBD1	TRBV10-1	16	CASTLLTGGHTDTQYF	TGCGCCAGCACTCTTTTAACAGGGGGCCATACAGATACGCAGTATTTT
TRBJ2-3	NA	TRBD2	TRBV10-1	17	CASSEGHSGGGTDTQYF	TGCGCCAGCAGTGAGGGCCATAGCGGGGGTGGCACAGATACGCAGTATTTT
TRBJ2-1	NA	TRBD2	TRBV7-9	16	CASSFLLAASYNEQFF	TGTGCCAGCAGCTTCTTACTAGCGGCCTCCTACAATGAGCAGTTCTTC
TRBJ2-2	once	NA	TRBV18	14	CASSAREYTGELFF	TGTGCCAGCTCAGCGAGAGAGTACACCGGGGAGCTGTTTTTT
TRBJ2-1	few	TRBD1	TRBV25-1	15	CASSVGTVVYNEQFF	TGTGCCAGCAGTGTTGGGACAGTGGTGTACAATGAGCAGTTCTTC
TRBJ2-1	NA	NA	TRBV27	13	CASSITSYNEQFF	TGTGCCAGCAGCATTACTAGTTACAATGAGCAGTTCTTC
TRBJ2-2	NA	TRBD2	TRBV7-3	14	CASSLGLADGELFF	TGTGCCAGCAGCTTAGGTCTAGCGGACGGGGAGCTGTTTTTT
TRBJ2-1	NA	NA	TRBV15	16	CATSRDRMSSYNEQFF	TGTGCCACCAGCAGAGATCGAATGAGCTCCTACAATGAGCAGTTCTTC
TRBJ1-6	NA	NA	TRBV27	17	CASSPLAGTHGNSPLHF	TGTGCCAGCAGTCCACTAGCAGGTACCCACGGTAATTCACCCCTCCACTTT
TRBJ2-3	NA	NA	TRBV5-3	19	CARSSHSSGQNYFTDTQYF	TGTGCCAGAAGCTCTCATTCTTCTGGACAAAACTACTTCACAGATACGCAGTATTTT
TRBJ1-2	once	NA	TRBV2	12	CASSTQGNGYTF	TGTGCCAGCAGCACCCAGGGTAATGGCTACACCTTC
TRBJ2-7	once	TRBD1	TRBV5-4	15	CASSQGVGFEDEQYF	TGTGCCAGCAGTCAGGGGGTAGGATTTGAAGACGAGCAGTACTTC
TRBJ2-5	NA	NA	TRBV14	13	CASSQGRQETQYF	TGTGCCAGCAGCCAAGGCAGACAAGAGACCCAGTACTTC
TRBJ2-1	NA	TRBD2	TRBV7-2	16	CASSVTSGGLYGEQFF	TGTGCCAGCAGCGTTACTAGCGGGGGGCTTTACGGTGAGCAGTTCTTC
TRBJ2-1	medium-sized	NA	TRBV11-2	17	CASSLESFWTPHNEQFF	TGTGCCAGCAGCTTAGAATCCTTTTGGACTCCTCATAATGAGCAGTTCTTC
TRBJ1-4	NA	TRBD1	TRBV4-2	17	CASSRSPDRATNEKLFF	TGTGCCAGCAGCCGATCACCGGACAGGGCAACTAATGAAAAACTGTTTTTT
TRBJ2-2	NA	TRBD2	TRBV18	19	CASSPNVPSGGINTGELFF	TGTGCCAGCTCACCAAACGTGCCCAGCGGGGGGATTAACACCGGGGAGCTGTTTTTT
TRBJ2-5	NA	TRBD1	TRBV12-5	19	CASGLVLFARGRFQETQYF	TGTGCTAGTGGTTTGGTACTTTTCGCTAGGGGGCGCTTTCAAGAGACCCAGTACTTC
TRBJ1-4	NA	TRBD1	TRBV29-1	13	CSVDWTGDEKLFF	TGCAGCGTTGATTGGACAGGGGATGAAAAACTGTTTTTT
TRBJ1-5	NA	NA	TRBV27	15	CASRKTGGGNQPQHF	TGTGCCAGCAGGAAGACAGGAGGTGGCAATCAGCCCCAGCATTTT
TRBJ2-7	NA	TRBD2	TRBV19	14	CASSIAAGVYEQYF	TGTGCCAGTAGTATAGCTGCGGGGGTATACGAGCAGTACTTC
TRBJ2-7	NA	NA	TRBV7-2	14	CASSLAGRDNEQYF	TGTGCCAGCAGCTTAGCGGGCAGGGACAACGAGCAGTACTTC
TRBJ1-2	NA	NA	TRBV19	15	CASSIRRGGYYGYTF	TGTGCCAGTAGTATACGTCGCGGGGGATACTATGGCTACACCTTC